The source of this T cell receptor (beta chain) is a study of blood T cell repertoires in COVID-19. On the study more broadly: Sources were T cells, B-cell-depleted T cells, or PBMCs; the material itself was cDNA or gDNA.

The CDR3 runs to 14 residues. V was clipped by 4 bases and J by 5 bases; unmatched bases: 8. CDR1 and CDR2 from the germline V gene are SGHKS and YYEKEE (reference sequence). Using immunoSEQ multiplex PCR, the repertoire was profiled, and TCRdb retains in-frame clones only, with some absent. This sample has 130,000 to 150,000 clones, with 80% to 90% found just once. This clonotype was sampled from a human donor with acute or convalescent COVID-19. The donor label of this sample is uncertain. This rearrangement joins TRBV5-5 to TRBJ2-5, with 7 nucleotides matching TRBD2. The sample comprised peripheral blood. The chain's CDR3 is CASSPPGGRETQYF. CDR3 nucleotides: TGTGCCAGCAGCCCCCCCGGGGGGAGGGAGACCCAGTACTTC.